This TCR beta chain was identified in a study of cytomegalovirus exposure and HLA in healthy donors. The wider study: In an early release, HLA-typed donors contributed about 80 million unique TCR sequences. Overall study results and limits: A further, later analysis showed that HLA-associated TCR beta chains (compared with equally common others) were more clonally expanded. Later analysis reportedly placed an Asian-associated ancestry cluster below the roughly 690-donor mean in N-insertions.

13 Jbeta primers and 60 Vbeta primers were used for the PCR. Libraries were prepared by immunoSEQ multiplex PCR; TCRdb keeps only in-frame clonotypes and omits some of them. This table holds 100,000 to 150,000 clones, approximately 78% found once. As for this clone: The antigen remains undetermined.

The germline gives CDR1 SGHRS, CDR2 YFSETQ. The length of the CDR3 is 15 residues. V dropped 4 bases and J dropped 0 bases, with 13 bases sitting between them. Sequencing used PBMCs. The receptor was isolated from a woman aged 45-65 years in good health and CMV-seropositive. The chain carries TRBV5-1 and TRBJ1-2; D ambiguous. CDR3 sequence (DNA): TGCGCCAGCAGCCCGGGTTCATTCCCTAACTATGGCTACACCTTC. This gives the protein CASSPGSFPNYGYTF.